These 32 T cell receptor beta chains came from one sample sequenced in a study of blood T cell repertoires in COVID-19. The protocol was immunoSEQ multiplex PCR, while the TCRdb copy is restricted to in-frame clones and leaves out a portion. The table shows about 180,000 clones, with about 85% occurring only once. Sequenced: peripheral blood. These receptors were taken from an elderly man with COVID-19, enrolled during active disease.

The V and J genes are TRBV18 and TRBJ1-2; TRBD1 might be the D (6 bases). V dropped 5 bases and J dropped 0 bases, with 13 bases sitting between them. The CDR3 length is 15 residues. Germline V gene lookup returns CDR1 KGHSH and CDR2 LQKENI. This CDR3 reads CASSFEGVSNYGYTF. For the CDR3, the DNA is TGTGCCAGCTCATTCGAGGGGGTTTCTAACTATGGCTACACCTTC.

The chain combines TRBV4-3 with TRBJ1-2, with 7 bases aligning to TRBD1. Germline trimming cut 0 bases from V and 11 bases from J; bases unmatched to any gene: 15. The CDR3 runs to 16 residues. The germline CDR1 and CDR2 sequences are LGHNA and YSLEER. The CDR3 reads CASSQDLRFDRVAYTF. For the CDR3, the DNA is TGCGCCAGCAGCCAAGACCTAAGATTTGACAGGGTGGCTTACACCTTC.

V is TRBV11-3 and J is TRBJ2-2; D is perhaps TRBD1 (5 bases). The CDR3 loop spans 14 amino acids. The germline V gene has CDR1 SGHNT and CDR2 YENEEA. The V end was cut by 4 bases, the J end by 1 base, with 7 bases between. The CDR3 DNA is TGTGCCAGCAGCTCCGGACAGAACACCGGGGAGCTGTTTTTT. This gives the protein CASSSGQNTGELFF.

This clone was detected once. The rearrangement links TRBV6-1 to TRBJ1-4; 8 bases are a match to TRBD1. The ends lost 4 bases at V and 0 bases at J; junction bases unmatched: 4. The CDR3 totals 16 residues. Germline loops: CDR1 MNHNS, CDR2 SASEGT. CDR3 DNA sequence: TGTGCCAGCAGTGGACAGGGGCAAGCAACTAATGAAAAACTGTTTTTT. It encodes CASSGQGQATNEKLFF.

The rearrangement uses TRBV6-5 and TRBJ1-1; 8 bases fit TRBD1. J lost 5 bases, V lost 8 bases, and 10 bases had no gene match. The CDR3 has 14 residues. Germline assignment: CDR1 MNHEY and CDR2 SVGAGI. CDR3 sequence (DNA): TGTGCCAGCGGGGCCCTCGACAGGGGAACTGAAGCTTTCTTT. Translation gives CASGALDRGTEAFF.

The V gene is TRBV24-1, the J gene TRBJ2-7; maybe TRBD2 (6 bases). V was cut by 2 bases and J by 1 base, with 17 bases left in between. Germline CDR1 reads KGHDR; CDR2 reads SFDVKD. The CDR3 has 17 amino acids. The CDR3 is CATSDSITSPPSYEQYF. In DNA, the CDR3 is TGTGCCACCAGTGATTCTATCACTAGCCCGCCGTCCTACGAGCAGTACTTC.

CDR3 coding DNA: TGTGCCAGCTCCCAACAACAGGGGGATCAGCCCCAGCATTTT. Encoded protein: CASSQQQGDQPQHF. V gene TRBV18 combines with J gene TRBJ1-5; 8 positions agree with TRBD1. Germline loops: CDR1 KGHSH, CDR2 LQKENI. V lost 6 bases, J lost 5 bases, and 6 bases stayed unmatched. The length of the CDR3 is 14 residues.

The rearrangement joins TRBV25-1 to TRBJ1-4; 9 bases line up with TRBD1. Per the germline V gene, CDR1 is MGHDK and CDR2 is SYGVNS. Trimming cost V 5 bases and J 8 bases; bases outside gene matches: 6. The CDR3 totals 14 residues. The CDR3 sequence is CASSYDRGNEKLFF. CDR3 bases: TGTGCCAGCAGTTATGACAGGGGGAACGAAAAACTGTTTTTT.

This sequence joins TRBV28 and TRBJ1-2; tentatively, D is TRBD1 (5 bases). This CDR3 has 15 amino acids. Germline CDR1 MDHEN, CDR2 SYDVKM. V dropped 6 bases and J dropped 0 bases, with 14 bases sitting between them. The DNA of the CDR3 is TGTGCCAGCAGAGGCGGGACGAAAGCTAACTATGGCTACACCTTC. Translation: CASRGGTKANYGYTF.

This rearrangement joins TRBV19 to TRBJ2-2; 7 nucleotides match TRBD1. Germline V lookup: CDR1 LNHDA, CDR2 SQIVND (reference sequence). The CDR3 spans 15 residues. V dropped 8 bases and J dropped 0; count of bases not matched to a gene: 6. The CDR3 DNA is TGTGCCAGTCTAAGGGACAGAGCGAACACCGGGGAGCTGTTTTTT. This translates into CASLRDRANTGELFF.

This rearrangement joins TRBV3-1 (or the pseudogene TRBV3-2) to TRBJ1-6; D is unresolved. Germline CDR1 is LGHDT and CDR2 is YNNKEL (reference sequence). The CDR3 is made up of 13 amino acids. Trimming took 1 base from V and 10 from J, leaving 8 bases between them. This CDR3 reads CASSQGYRSPLHF. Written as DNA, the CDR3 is TGTGCCAGCAGCCAAGGCTACAGATCACCCCTCCACTTT.

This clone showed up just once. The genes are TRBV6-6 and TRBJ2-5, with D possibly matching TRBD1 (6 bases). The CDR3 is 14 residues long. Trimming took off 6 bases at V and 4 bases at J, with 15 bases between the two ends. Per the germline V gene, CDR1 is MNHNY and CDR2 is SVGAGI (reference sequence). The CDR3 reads CASSPSGEGETQYF. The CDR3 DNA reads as TGTGCCAGCAGCCCATCAGGGGAAGGAGAGACCCAGTACTTC.

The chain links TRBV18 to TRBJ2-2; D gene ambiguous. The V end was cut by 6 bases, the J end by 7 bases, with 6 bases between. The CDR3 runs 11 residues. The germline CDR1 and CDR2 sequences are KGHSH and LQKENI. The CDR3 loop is CASSANGELFF. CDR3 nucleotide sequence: TGTGCCAGCTCTGCGAACGGGGAGCTGTTTTTT.

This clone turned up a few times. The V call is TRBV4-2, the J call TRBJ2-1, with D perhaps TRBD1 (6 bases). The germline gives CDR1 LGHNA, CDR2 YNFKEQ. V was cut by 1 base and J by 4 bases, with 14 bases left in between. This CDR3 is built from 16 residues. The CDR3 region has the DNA TGTGCCAGCAGCCAAGGGGCCGGGACACTTTACAATGAGCAGTTCTTC. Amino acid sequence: CASSQGAGTLYNEQFF.

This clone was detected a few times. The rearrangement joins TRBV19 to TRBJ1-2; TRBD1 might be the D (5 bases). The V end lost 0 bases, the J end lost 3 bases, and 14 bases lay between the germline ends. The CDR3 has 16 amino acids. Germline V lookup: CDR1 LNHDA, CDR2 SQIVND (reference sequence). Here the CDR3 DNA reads TGTGCCAGTAGTATAGATGTTGTAGCAGGGCACTATGGCTACACCTTC. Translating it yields CASSIDVVAGHYGYTF.

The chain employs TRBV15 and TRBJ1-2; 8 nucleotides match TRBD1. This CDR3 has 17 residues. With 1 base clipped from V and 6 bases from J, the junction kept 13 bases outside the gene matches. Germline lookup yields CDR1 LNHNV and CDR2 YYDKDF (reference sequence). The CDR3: CATSRGWVKTGADGYTF. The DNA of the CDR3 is TGTGCCACCAGCAGAGGTTGGGTGAAGACAGGGGCGGATGGCTACACCTTC.

This chain's CDR3 is CASSQFLSGTEAFF. The CDR3 nucleotides read TGTGCCAGCAGCCAGTTCCTCTCAGGGACTGAAGCTTTCTTT. This sequence joins TRBV14 and TRBJ1-1; D perhaps matches TRBD1 (5 bases). This CDR3 is built from 14 residues. Germline lookup yields CDR1 SGHDN and CDR2 FVKESK. Trimming cost V 3 bases and J 5 bases, with 13 bases left between them. Full variable domain (outside the CDR3, taken from reference TRBV14 and TRBJ1-1): EAGVTQFPSHSVIEKGQTVTLRCDPISGHDNLYWYRRVMGKEIKFLLHFVKESKQDESGMPNNRFLAERTGGTYSTLKVQPAELEDSGVYFCASSQFLSGTEAFFGQGTRLTVV.

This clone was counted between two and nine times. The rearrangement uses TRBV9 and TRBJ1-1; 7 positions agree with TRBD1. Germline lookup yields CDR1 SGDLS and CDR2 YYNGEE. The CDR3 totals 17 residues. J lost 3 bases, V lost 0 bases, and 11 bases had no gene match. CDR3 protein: CASSVGWTGSPYTEAFF. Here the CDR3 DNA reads TGTGCCAGCAGCGTAGGGTGGACAGGCTCCCCTTACACTGAAGCTTTCTTT. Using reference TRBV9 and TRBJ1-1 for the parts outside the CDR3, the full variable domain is DSGVTQTPKHLITATGQRVTLRCSPRSGDLSVYWYQQSLDQGLQFLIQYYNGEERAKGNILERFSAQQFPDLHSELNLSSLELGDSALYFCASSVGWTGSPYTEAFFGQGTRLTVV.

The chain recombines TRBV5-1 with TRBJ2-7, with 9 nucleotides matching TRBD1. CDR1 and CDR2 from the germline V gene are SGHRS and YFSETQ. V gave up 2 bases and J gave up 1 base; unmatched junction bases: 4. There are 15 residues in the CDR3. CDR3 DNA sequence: TGCGCCAGCAGCTTACTCGGACAGGGGTCCTACGAGCAGTACTTC. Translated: CASSLLGQGSYEQYF.

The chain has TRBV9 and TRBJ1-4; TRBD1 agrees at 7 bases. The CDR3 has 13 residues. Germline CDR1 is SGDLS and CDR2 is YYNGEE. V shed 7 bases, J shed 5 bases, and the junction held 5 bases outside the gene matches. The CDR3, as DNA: TGTGCCAGCTCCACAGGGGAAAATGAAAAACTGTTTTTT. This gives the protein CASSTGENEKLFF.

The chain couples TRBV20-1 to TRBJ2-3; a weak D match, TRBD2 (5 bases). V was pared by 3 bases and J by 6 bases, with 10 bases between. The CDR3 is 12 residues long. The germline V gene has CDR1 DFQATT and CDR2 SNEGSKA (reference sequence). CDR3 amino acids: CSASPGEDTQYF. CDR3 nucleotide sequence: TGCAGTGCTAGTCCCGGGGAGGATACGCAGTATTTT.

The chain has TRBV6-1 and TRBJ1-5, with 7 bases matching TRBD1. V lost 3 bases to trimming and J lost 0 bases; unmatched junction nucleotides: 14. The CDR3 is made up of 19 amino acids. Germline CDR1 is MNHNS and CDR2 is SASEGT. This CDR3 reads CASSDHYRTGPNSNQPQHF. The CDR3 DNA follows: TGTGCCAGCAGTGATCATTATAGGACAGGCCCCAATAGCAATCAGCCCCAGCATTTT.

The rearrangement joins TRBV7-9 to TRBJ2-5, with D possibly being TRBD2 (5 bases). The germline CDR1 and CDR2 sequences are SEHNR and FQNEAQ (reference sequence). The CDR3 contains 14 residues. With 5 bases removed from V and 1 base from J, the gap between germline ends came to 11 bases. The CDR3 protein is CASSPPSGQETQYF. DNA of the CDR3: TGTGCCAGCAGCCCTCCCAGCGGCCAAGAGACCCAGTACTTC.

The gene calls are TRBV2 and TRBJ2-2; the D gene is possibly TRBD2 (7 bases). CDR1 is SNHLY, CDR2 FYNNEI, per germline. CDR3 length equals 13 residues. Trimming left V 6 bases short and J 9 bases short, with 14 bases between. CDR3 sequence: CASSTGTTWELFF. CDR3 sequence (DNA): TGTGCCAGCAGCACAGGGACTACGTGGGAGCTGTTTTTT.

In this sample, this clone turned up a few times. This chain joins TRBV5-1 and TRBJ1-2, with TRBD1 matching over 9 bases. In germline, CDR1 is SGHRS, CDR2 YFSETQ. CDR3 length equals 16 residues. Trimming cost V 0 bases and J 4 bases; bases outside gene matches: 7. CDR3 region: CASSLAGQGSFYGYTF. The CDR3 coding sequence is TGCGCCAGCAGCTTGGCGGGACAGGGTAGTTTCTATGGCTACACCTTC.

This CDR3 is CASSERTRGLNNEQFF. The CDR3 DNA reads TGTGCCAGCAGTGAAAGGACCAGGGGGCTCAACAATGAGCAGTTCTTC. The V gene is TRBV6-1, the J gene TRBJ2-1, with 8 nucleotides matching TRBD1. The trim removed 2 bases at V and 5 bases at J, leaving 8 bases unmatched. There are 16 residues in the CDR3. Germline V lookup: CDR1 MNHNS, CDR2 SASEGT.

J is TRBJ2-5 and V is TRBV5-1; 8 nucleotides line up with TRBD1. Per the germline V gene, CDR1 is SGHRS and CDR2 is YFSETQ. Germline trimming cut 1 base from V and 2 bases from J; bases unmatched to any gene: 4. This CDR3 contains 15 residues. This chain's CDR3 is CASSLQGASQETQYF. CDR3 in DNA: TGCGCCAGCAGCTTGCAGGGGGCTTCGCAAGAGACCCAGTACTTC.

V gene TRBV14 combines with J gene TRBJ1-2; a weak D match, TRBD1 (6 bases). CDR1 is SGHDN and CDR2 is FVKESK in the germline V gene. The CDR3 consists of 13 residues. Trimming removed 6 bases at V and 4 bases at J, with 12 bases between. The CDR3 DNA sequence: TGTGCCAGCAGACGAGGACAGCTCTATGGCTACACCTTC. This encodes CASRRGQLYGYTF.

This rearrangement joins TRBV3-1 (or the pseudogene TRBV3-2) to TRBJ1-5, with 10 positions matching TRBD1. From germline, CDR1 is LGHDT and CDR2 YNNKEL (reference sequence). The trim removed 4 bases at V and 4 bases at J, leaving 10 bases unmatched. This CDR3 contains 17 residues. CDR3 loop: CASSRPRDRGRNQPQHF. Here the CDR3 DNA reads TGTGCCAGCAGCCGCCCGCGGGACAGGGGTAGGAATCAGCCCCAGCATTTT.

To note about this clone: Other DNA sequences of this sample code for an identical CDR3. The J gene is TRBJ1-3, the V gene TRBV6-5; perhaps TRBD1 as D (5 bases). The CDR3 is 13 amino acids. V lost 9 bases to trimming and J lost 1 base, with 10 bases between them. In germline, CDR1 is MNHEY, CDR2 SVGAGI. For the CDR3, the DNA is TGTGCCAGTCGGACATCATCTGGAAACACCATATATTTT. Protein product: CASRTSSGNTIYF.

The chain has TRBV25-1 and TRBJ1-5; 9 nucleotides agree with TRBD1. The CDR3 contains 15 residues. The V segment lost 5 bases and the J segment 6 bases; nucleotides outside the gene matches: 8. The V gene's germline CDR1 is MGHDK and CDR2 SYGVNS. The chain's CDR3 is CASSPAGQGSQPQHF. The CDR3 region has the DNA TGTGCCAGCAGTCCCGCGGGACAGGGAAGTCAGCCCCAGCATTTT.

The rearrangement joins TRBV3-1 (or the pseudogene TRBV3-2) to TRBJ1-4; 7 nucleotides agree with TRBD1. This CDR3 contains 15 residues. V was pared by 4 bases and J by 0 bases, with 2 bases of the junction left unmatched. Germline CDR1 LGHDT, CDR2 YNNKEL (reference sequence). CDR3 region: CASSPRGTTNEKLFF. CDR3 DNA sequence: TGTGCCAGCAGCCCCAGGGGGACAACTAATGAAAAACTGTTTTTT.